A selection of T cell receptor beta chains follows, all from one sample in a study of blood T cells in healthy people across ages. TCRdb used MiXCR to reprocess the 5' RACE reads, holding one entry per CDR3 protein. This sample has some 880,000 distinct CDR3 sequences, with about 37% found just once. The sequencing input was blood. The origin of the receptors is a man between 18 and 35 years old in good health. Each CDR3 is given with its conserved first and last residue. D genes are given only for firm matches. The size field is filled for only some rows; it gives once, few, many or a size class.

v_gene,j_gene,d_gene,abundance,CDR3aa,CDR3nt
TRBV12-3/TRBV12-4,TRBJ1-3,NA,NA,CASRASGVASGNTIYF,TGTGCCAGCAGAGCCTCGGGTGTAGCGAGCGGAAACACCATATATTTT
TRBV20-1,TRBJ2-5,NA,NA,CSAGGDIQETQYF,TGCAGTGCTGGAGGGGACATCCAAGAGACCCAGTACTTC
TRBV9,TRBJ2-7,TRBD1,many,CASSGQVYEQYF,TGTGCCAGCAGTGGACAGGTCTACGAGCAGTACTTC
TRBV2,TRBJ2-7,NA,NA,CASSLSRPNYEQYF,TGTGCCAGCAGTTTATCACGGCCAAACTACGAGCAGTACTTC
TRBV20-1,TRBJ1-2,TRBD1,NA,CSASIGGGYGYTF,TGCAGTGCTAGTATAGGGGGCGGCTATGGCTACACCTTC
TRBV20-1,TRBJ2-3,TRBD2,many,CSAPQRGVTDTQYF,TGCAGTGCGCCCCAGCGGGGGGTGACAGATACGCAGTATTTT
TRBV12-3/TRBV12-4,TRBJ2-3,TRBD2,NA,CASSLDPGLGSTDTQYF,TGTGCCAGCAGTTTAGACCCGGGACTAGGGAGCACAGATACGCAGTATTTT
TRBV11-1,TRBJ1-6,NA,NA,CASSLTQTDNSPLHF,TGTGCCAGCAGCTTAACCCAGACGGATAATTCACCCCTCCACTTT
TRBV12-3/TRBV12-4,TRBJ2-1,TRBD2,few,CASRTFNLAGDDNEQFF,TGTGCCAGCAGGACCTTTAACCTAGCGGGGGACGACAATGAGCAGTTCTTC
TRBV5-6,TRBJ2-3,NA,many,CASSLDGATDTQYF,TGTGCCAGCAGCTTGGATGGGGCCACAGATACGCAGTATTTT
TRBV21-1,TRBJ1-4,NA,few,CASSKATGGAFTNEKLFF,TGTGCCAGCAGCAAAGCCACAGGTGGGGCGTTCACTAATGAAAAACTGTTTTTT
TRBV7-2,TRBJ2-7,NA,NA,CASSFRPFVHEQYF,TGTGCCAGCAGCTTTAGACCGTTTGTCCACGAGCAGTACTTC
TRBV4-2,TRBJ1-1,NA,NA,CASSQVAYVNTEAFF,TGTGCCAGCAGCCAAGTCGCCTATGTGAACACTGAAGCTTTCTTT
TRBV7-9,TRBJ2-4,TRBD1,NA,CASSFPDLTGVAKNIQYF,TGTGCCAGCAGCTTCCCGGACTTAACAGGGGTAGCCAAAAACATTCAGTACTTC
TRBV20-1,TRBJ2-5,NA,few,CSASRGYYNEQYF,TGCAGTGCTAGCCGGGGCTATTACAATGAGCAGTACTTC
TRBV4-2,TRBJ2-5,TRBD1,NA,CASSRTTGTGFMETQYF,TGTGCCAGCAGCCGAACAACCGGGACAGGGTTCATGGAGACCCAGTACTTC
TRBV9,TRBJ2-1,TRBD2,few,CASSGWTSGGRGTYNEQFF,TGTGCCAGCAGCGGATGGACTAGCGGGGGCCGGGGGACCTACAATGAGCAGTTCTTC
TRBV6-2/TRBV6-3,TRBJ2-7,NA,NA,CASSPGTVYEQYF,TGTGCCAGCAGTCCTGGAACGGTGTACGAGCAGTACTTC
TRBV20-1,TRBJ2-5,TRBD2,few,CSARGVRHPQETQYF,TGCAGTGCCCGGGGGGTCCGCCACCCCCAAGAGACCCAGTACTTC
TRBV29-1,TRBJ2-5,NA,once,CSVAQTTGPGEQYF,TGCAGCGTTGCCCAGACAACAGGTCCGGGTGAGCAGTACTTC
TRBV5-1,TRBJ2-4,TRBD1,few,CASSPGQPAKNIQYF,TGCGCCAGCAGCCCGGGACAGCCGGCCAAAAACATTCAGTACTTC
TRBV5-5,TRBJ1-1,TRBD1,NA,CASTILPGQGAITEAFF,TGTGCCAGTACAATATTACCGGGACAGGGGGCGATCACTGAAGCTTTCTTT
TRBV7-2,TRBJ2-7,TRBD1,many,CASSTSGTASYEQYF,TGTGCCAGCAGCACGTCTGGGACAGCCTCCTACGAGCAGTACTTC
TRBV21-1,TRBJ2-7,NA,many,CASSDRQPYSYEQYF,TGTGCCAGCAGCGACCGACAGCCATATTCCTACGAGCAGTACTTC
TRBV7-2,TRBJ2-3,TRBD1,NA,CASSSQTTGTGADTQYF,TGTGCCAGCAGCTCGCAGACTACAGGGACAGGCGCAGATACGCAGTATTTT
TRBV5-1,TRBJ2-3,TRBD2,few,CASSPGGTTTDTQYF,TGCGCCAGCAGCCCCGGGGGGACCACCACAGATACGCAGTATTTT
TRBV7-2,TRBJ2-5,NA,NA,CASSLELTYNEQYF,TGTGCCAGCAGCTTAGAACTGACTTACAATGAGCAGTACTTC
TRBV2,TRBJ1-5,NA,few,CASGARWDQPQHF,TGTGCCAGTGGGGCCCGGTGGGATCAGCCCCAGCATTTT
TRBV5-1,TRBJ2-2,TRBD1,few,CASSGGQGVNTGELFF,TGCGCCAGCAGCGGAGGACAGGGGGTCAACACCGGGGAGCTGTTTTTT
TRBV10-3,TRBJ1-2,NA,many,CAISYNGGRGGYTF,TGTGCCATCAGTTACAACGGGGGCCGCGGAGGCTACACCTTC
TRBV2,TRBJ1-6,NA,NA,CASIFGLGNSPLHF,TGTGCCAGCATTTTCGGCCTGGGGAATTCACCCCTCCACTTT
TRBV27,TRBJ1-5,TRBD1,few,CASSPRTGYQPQHF,TGTGCCAGCAGTCCTCGGACAGGGTATCAGCCCCAGCATTTT
TRBV5-1,TRBJ2-1,TRBD2,NA,CASMERGGNNEQFF,TGCGCCAGCATGGAGCGGGGGGGAAACAATGAGCAGTTCTTC